The 22 T cell receptor beta chains given below trace back to one sample, sequenced in a study of naive and memory T cell subsets. Both TRBC1 and TRBC2 were covered by a beta constant-region primer of two equimolar oligonucleotides. Ligated cDNA was amplified by four rounds of PCR with nested alpha and beta constant-region primers and SP2. TCRdb fed the UMI-ligation and nested PCR reads into MiXCR, producing one record per CDR3 protein. Of 120,000 or so distinct CDR3 sequences detected, roughly 36% appear once; the ten largest clones hold about 0.85%. Sequencing was carried out using central memory CD4+ T cells from blood. All receptors derive from a human donor in good health.

The V gene is TRBV5-1, the J gene TRBJ1-5, with 10 bases matching TRBD1. CDR3 length: 14 residues. Germline lookup yields CDR1 SGHRS and CDR2 YFSETQ. The ends lost 4 bases at V and 9 bases at J; junction bases unmatched: 7. The chain's CDR3 is CASSRTGGLGPQHF. The CDR3 DNA is TGCGCCAGCAGCCGGACAGGGGGTTTGGGGCCCCAGCATTTT.

This clonotype was detected a few times. The chain couples TRBV30 to TRBJ1-1; D unclear. The V gene lost 2 bases and the J gene lost 3 bases, with 10 bases spanning the gap. The CDR3 length is 13 residues. Germline V CDR1 and CDR2: GTSNPN, SVGIG (reference sequence). The CDR3 protein is CAWSSVYYTEAFF. CDR3 DNA sequence: TGTGCCTGGAGTTCCGTGTACTACACTGAAGCTTTCTTT.

This chain connects TRBV20-1 to TRBJ1-3; a weak D match, TRBD1 (6 bases). This CDR3 is 12 amino acids long. Germline V gene lookup returns CDR1 DFQATT and CDR2 SNEGSKA (reference sequence). V dropped 5 bases and J dropped 7 bases, with 12 bases sitting between them. The CDR3 is CSAAHRDNTIYF. In nucleotides, the CDR3 is TGCAGTGCTGCCCACAGGGACAACACCATATATTTT.

This clonotype was counted between two and nine times. V and J are TRBV6-2 or TRBV6-3 and TRBJ2-7; TRBD1 matches at 11 bases. Germline CDR1 is MNHEY and CDR2 is SVGEGT. Losses at the gene ends were 5 bases for V and 6 bases for J; bases not matched to a gene: 9. The length of the CDR3 is 15 residues. The CDR3 DNA sequence: TGTGCCAGCAGTCCCTCCGGGACAGGGGGATTCGAGCAGTACTTC. This translates into CASSPSGTGGFEQYF.

This chain uses TRBV20-1 with TRBJ2-1, with TRBD1 as a possible D gene (6 bases). V was cut by 6 bases and J by 3 bases, with 21 bases left in between. CDR1 is DFQATT and CDR2 is SNEGSKA in the germline V gene (reference sequence). This CDR3 comprises 16 residues. In DNA, the CDR3 is TGCAGTGCCCGTCGAAGACAGGTCGGGCTCTACAATGAGCAGTTCTTC. Translation: CSARRRQVGLYNEQFF.

V is TRBV30 and J is TRBJ1-2; possible D gene TRBD1, 5 bases. Trimming left V 3 bases short and J 5 bases short, with 13 bases between. The V gene's germline CDR1 is GTSNPN and CDR2 SVGIG (reference sequence). The CDR3 sequence is 13 residues long. This CDR3 is CAWRGPGFYGYTF. The CDR3 nucleotides read TGTGCCTGGAGGGGCCCAGGGTTTTATGGCTACACCTTC.

The rearrangement joins TRBV6-5 to TRBJ2-6; D call uncertain. Germline-derived CDR1 and CDR2 are MNHEY and SVGAGI. With 6 bases removed from V and 2 bases from J, the gap between germline ends came to 11 bases. The CDR3 runs to 15 residues. DNA for the CDR3: TGTGCCAGCAGCCGCGTTATCCCTGGGGCCAACGTCCTGACTTTC. Its protein is CASSRVIPGANVLTF.

The chain couples TRBV7-2 to TRBJ1-5, with 9 bases identical to TRBD1. The V gene end was trimmed by 4 bases and the J gene end by 4 bases; junction bases not matched to a gene: 5. CDR1 SGHTA and CDR2 FQGNSA come from the germline V gene. There are 15 residues in the CDR3. As DNA, the CDR3 is TGTGCCAGCAGCTCCGACAGGGGGATAAATCAGCCCCAGCATTTT. As protein: CASSSDRGINQPQHF.

This chain joins TRBV20-1 and TRBJ2-5, with 9 positions matching TRBD1. The CDR3 runs 13 residues. Germline V CDR1 and CDR2: DFQATT, SNEGSKA (reference sequence). V lost 2 bases and J lost 5; bases outside the gene matches: 3. The CDR3 is CSARLDRGETQYF. Written as DNA, the CDR3 is TGCAGTGCTAGATTGGACAGGGGCGAGACCCAGTACTTC.

The rearrangement uses TRBV29-1 and TRBJ1-4; D remains unclear. The CDR3 is 13 amino acids. The V end was cut by 4 bases, the J end by 0 bases, with 6 bases between. Germline loops: CDR1 SQVTM, CDR2 ANQGSEA. CDR3 amino acids: CSVAGPTNEKLFF. The CDR3 DNA reads TGCAGCGTTGCCGGGCCAACTAATGAAAAACTGTTTTTT.

The J gene is TRBJ2-1, the V gene TRBV20-1; 13 nucleotides line up with TRBD2. This CDR3 is 13 amino acids long. Germline V gives CDR1 DFQATT, CDR2 SNEGSKA (reference sequence). CDR3 nucleotides: TGCAGCGCCAGGACTAGCGGGAGCAATGAGCAGTTCTTC. It yields the protein CSARTSGSNEQFF.

This sequence joins TRBV6-2 or TRBV6-3 and TRBJ2-7; perhaps D is TRBD1 or TRBD2 (6 bases each). The V end was cut by 2 bases, the J end by 7 bases, with 21 bases between. The CDR3 sequence is 16 residues long. The germline gives CDR1 MNHEY, CDR2 SVGEGT. The DNA for the CDR3 is TGTGCCAGCAGTTACGCTGCGGGGAAGTACACAGGGGAGCAGTACTTC. This translates into CASSYAAGKYTGEQYF.

V usage is TRBV9 and J usage is TRBJ2-2, with 8 bases matching TRBD2. This CDR3 comprises 14 residues. Germline V gene sequence: CDR1 SGDLS, CDR2 YYNGEE. V dropped 4 bases and J dropped 7; count of bases not matched to a gene: 6. CDR3 bases: TGTGCCAGCAGCCCACTAGCGGCGGACGGGGAGCTGTTTTTT. Its protein product is CASSPLAADGELFF.

The chain is built from TRBV5-4 and TRBJ2-5, with D perhaps TRBD1 (6 bases). Trimming cost V 4 bases and J 4 bases, with 14 bases left between them. Germline CDR1 is SGHNT and CDR2 is YYREEE (reference sequence). The CDR3 is made up of 14 amino acids. The CDR3 protein is CASSLRQVGETQYF. CDR3 DNA: TGTGCCAGCAGCCTAAGACAGGTGGGAGAGACCCAGTACTTC.

The chain carries TRBV9 and TRBJ2-6; D is possibly TRBD2 (6 bases). The V gene lost 3 bases and the J gene lost 3 bases, with 10 bases spanning the gap. CDR1 SGDLS and CDR2 YYNGEE come from the germline V gene. The length of the CDR3 is 15 residues. CDR3 amino acids: CASSAGTLGANVLTF. The CDR3 nucleotides are TGTGCCAGCAGCGCTGGGACTCTTGGGGCCAACGTCCTGACTTTC.

This clonotype was seen once. The chain has TRBV18 and TRBJ2-4, with D maybe TRBD2 (6 bases). The germline V gene encodes CDR1 KGHSH and CDR2 LQKENI. V was shortened by 2 bases and J by 2 bases, with 28 bases between the two germline ends. This CDR3 is 21 amino acids long. In nucleotides, the CDR3 is TGTGCCAGCTCACCAATATCGGCGACGGACGGGACTTGGAGTACCAAAAACATTCAGTACTTC. Its translation: CASSPISATDGTWSTKNIQYF.

In its sample, this clonotype was seen many times. The rearrangement uses TRBV6-1 and TRBJ2-1, with 12 bases fitting TRBD2. The V segment lost 6 bases and the J segment 4 bases; nucleotides outside the gene matches: 7. In germline, CDR1 is MNHNS, CDR2 SASEGT. The CDR3 is 16 residues long. The CDR3 DNA reads as TGTGCCAGCAGCCGACTAGCGGGAGCTCAGTACAATGAGCAGTTCTTC. Translation: CASSRLAGAQYNEQFF.

V and J are TRBV18 and TRBJ1-5; D gene ambiguous. The CDR3 length is 15 residues. The germline V and J ends were trimmed by 3 bases and 4 bases, with 13 bases remaining between them. The germline CDR1 and CDR2 sequences are KGHSH and LQKENI. The CDR3 protein is CASSPQVQTNQPQHF. The CDR3 coding sequence is TGTGCCAGCTCACCCCAGGTGCAGACGAATCAGCCCCAGCATTTT.

This chain links TRBV6-6 with TRBJ1-5, with 9 bases aligning to TRBD1. The CDR3 extends over 16 amino acids. V gave up 0 bases and J gave up 6 bases; unmatched junction bases: 6. Per the germline V gene, CDR1 is MNHNY and CDR2 is SVGAGI (reference sequence). The CDR3 here is CASSYSRQGGTQPQHF. The CDR3 DNA reads as TGTGCCAGCAGTTACTCCCGACAGGGGGGGACTCAGCCCCAGCATTTT.

There are many counts of this clonotype. The chain joins TRBV11-2 to TRBJ1-1; D unclear. This CDR3 is built from 16 residues. Germline CDR1 is SGHAT and CDR2 is FQNNGV. The V end was cut by 2 bases, the J end by 1 base, with 14 bases between. In nucleotides, the CDR3 is TGTGCCAGCAGCTTAACGATGGGAATTAAGAACACTGAAGCTTTCTTT. Protein product: CASSLTMGIKNTEAFF. Variable domain in full (rest from reference TRBV11-2 and TRBJ1-1): EAGVAQSPRYKIIEKRQSVAFWCNPISGHATLYWYQQILGQGPKLLIQFQNNGVVDDSQLPKDRFSAERLKGVDSTLKIQPAKLEDSAVYLCASSLTMGIKNTEAFFGQGTRLTVV.

The chain couples TRBV20-1 to TRBJ2-7; the D gene is possibly TRBD2 (5 bases). This CDR3 spans 14 amino acids. Germline V gene lookup returns CDR1 DFQATT and CDR2 SNEGSKA (reference sequence). Between the trimmed V and J ends, which lost 6 bases and 3 bases, there was a span of 18 bases. The CDR3 loop is CSAPVVRGFYEQYF. Written as DNA, the CDR3 is TGCAGTGCCCCTGTAGTGCGAGGGTTCTACGAGCAGTACTTC.

This clonotype showed up just a few times. This chain joins TRBV20-1 and TRBJ2-1; perhaps TRBD2 as D (5 bases). Germline values: CDR1 DFQATT, CDR2 SNEGSKA (reference sequence). There are 16 residues in the CDR3. V dropped 0 bases and J dropped 1 base, with 13 bases sitting between them. CDR3 region: CSARDSALRSYNEQFF. As DNA, the CDR3 is TGCAGTGCTAGAGATAGCGCCCTCCGTTCCTACAATGAGCAGTTCTTC.